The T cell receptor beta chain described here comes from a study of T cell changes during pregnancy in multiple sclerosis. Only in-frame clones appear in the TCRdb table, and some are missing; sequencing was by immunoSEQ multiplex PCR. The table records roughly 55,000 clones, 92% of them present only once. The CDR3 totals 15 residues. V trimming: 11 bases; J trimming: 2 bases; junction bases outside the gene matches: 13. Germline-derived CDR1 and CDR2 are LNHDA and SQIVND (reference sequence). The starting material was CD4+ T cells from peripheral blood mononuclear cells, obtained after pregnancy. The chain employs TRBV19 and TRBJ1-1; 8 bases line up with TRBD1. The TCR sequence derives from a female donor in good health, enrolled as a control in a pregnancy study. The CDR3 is CAAKLTGQGNTEAFF. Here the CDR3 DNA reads TGTGCCGCGAAACTCACCGGACAGGGAAACACTGAAGCTTTCTTT.